This T cell receptor (beta chain) is from a study of cytomegalovirus exposure and HLA in healthy donors. Study outcomes and limitations: Prior analysis indicated that the majority of TCR beta V segments exhibited productivity approximately 87% or approximately 30% of the time. Later analysis demonstrated an association between a missense DCLRE1C variant and TCR beta V- and J-gene trimming. Sequence variants that were highly shared formed a cluster that was likely a sequencing artifact. In vitro experiments confirmed that a few CMV-associated chains were specific for CMV antigens.

The study ran its PCR with 60 Vbeta and 13 Jbeta primers. Libraries were prepared by immunoSEQ multiplex PCR; TCRdb keeps only in-frame clonotypes and omits some of them. The repertoire table contains around 160,000 clones. Concerning this clone: Antigen: not known.

V was clipped by 1 base and J by 4 bases; unmatched bases: 5. The CDR3 spans 15 residues. Germline lookup yields CDR1 SGDLS and CDR2 YYNGEE. The V gene is TRBV9, the J gene TRBJ2-1; 7 positions agree with TRBD2. Sequenced: PBMCs. The sequence was collected from a woman between 50 and 59 years old in good health and CMV-seronegative. CDR3 DNA sequence: TGTGCCAGCAGCGTAAGAAGCGGGGATTACAATGAGCAGTTCTTC. Protein: CASSVRSGDYNEQFF. The full variable domain, its missing parts supplied by reference TRBV9 and TRBJ2-1, is DSGVTQTPKHLITATGQRVTLRCSPRSGDLSVYWYQQSLDQGLQFLIQYYNGEERAKGNILERFSAQQFPDLHSELNLSSLELGDSALYFCASSVRSGDYNEQFFGPGTRLTVL.